A selection of T cell receptor beta chains follows, all from one sample in a study of OX40 agonist ivuxolimab in advanced cancers. Assay: immunoSEQ multiplex PCR; the TCRdb copy retains only in-frame clones and omits some. The sample holds around 70,000 clones, roughly 92% seen once. The sequencing here drew on CD4+ or CD8+ T cells sorted from blood, taken in a trial of the OX40 agonist ivuxolimab. The receptors shown here come from an adult with an advanced solid tumor such as melanoma, head and neck, liver or kidney cancer. The CDR3 runs from the conserved cysteine through the conserved F or W. The order of the fields is D gene, V gene, clone size, J gene, CDR3 DNA, CDR3 protein. The D gene is left open where the match is weak. Clone size is given for some rows only: seen once, a few or many times, or a class if the clone is expanded.

>.|TRBV27|.|TRBJ2-2
TGTGCCAGCAGTTGGGGGTCCGGGGAGCTGTTTTTT
CASSWGSGELFF
>.|TRBV5-1|.|TRBJ2-7
TGCGCCAGCAGGCCGGACCTAGGGGAATTCAACGAGCAGTACTTC
CASRPDLGEFNEQYF
>.|TRBV4-3|.|TRBJ1-5
TGCGCCAGCAGCCAAGATGGTTATAGCAATCAGCCCCAGCATTTT
CASSQDGYSNQPQHF
>TRBD1|TRBV2|once|TRBJ1-4
TGTGCCAGCAGGGCCGGGACAGGGGGCGTTGAAAAACTGTTTTTT
CASRAGTGGVEKLFF
>.|TRBV5-6|.|TRBJ2-7
TGTGCCAGCAGCTTGGGGGACGAGCAGTACTTC
CASSLGDEQYF
>.|TRBV11-2|.|TRBJ2-3
TGTGCCAGCAGCCGTTCGGATACGCAGTATTTT
CASSRSDTQYF
>.|TRBV29-1|.|TRBJ1-1
TGCAGCGTTGTAGGAGGCATTCCTGAAGCTTTCTTT
CSVVGGIPEAFF
>TRBD1|TRBV27|.|TRBJ2-7
TGTGCCAGCAGGGAAAGGACAGGGGAGTTGATCGAGCAGTACTTC
CASRERTGELIEQYF
>.|TRBV10-3|.|TRBJ2-7
TGTGCCATCAGTGATGGGGCGGGCTACGAGCAGTACTTC
CAISDGAGYEQYF
>.|TRBV19|.|TRBJ1-1
TGTGCCAGTAGTATTGGGGGCATGAACACTGAAGCTTTCTTT
CASSIGGMNTEAFF
>.|TRBV27|.|TRBJ2-7
TGTGCCAGCAGTTTTCAGTACGAGCAGTACTTC
CASSFQYEQYF
>TRBD1|TRBV7-6|.|TRBJ2-7
TGTGCCAGCAGCTCTGGACAGGGCGCCTCCTCCTACGAGCAGTACTTC
CASSSGQGASSYEQYF
>.|TRBV30|once|TRBJ2-2
TGTGCCTGGAATTGGGGTGACACCGGGGAGCTGTTTTTT
CAWNWGDTGELFF
>.|TRBV11-2|.|TRBJ1-2
TGTGCCAGCAGCCGCGGCGGGGGTGGAGGCTACACCTTC
CASSRGGGGGYTF
>.|TRBV6-1|.|TRBJ2-7
TGTGCCAGCAGCGGCCTAGCGATAAACGAGCAGTACTTC
CASSGLAINEQYF
>.|TRBV18|.|TRBJ1-5
TGTGCCAGCTCACGATCGGATAATCAGCCCCAGCATTTT
CASSRSDNQPQHF
>.|TRBV5-8|.|TRBJ2-1
TGTGCCAGCAGTGGGGACGAGAACCCCTTCTACAATGAGCAGTTCTTC
CASSGDENPFYNEQFF
>.|TRBV4-3|.|TRBJ2-5
TGCGCCAGCAGCCAAGAAGGTAGTTGGGGGCAAGAGACCCAGTACTTC
CASSQEGSWGQETQYF
>TRBD2|TRBV7-9|.|TRBJ2-5
TGTGCCAGCAGCTTCCAGCGGGGGCTTCAAGAGACCCAGTACTTC
CASSFQRGLQETQYF
>.|TRBV13|.|TRBJ2-3
TGTGCCAGCAGCCCCCGCGCTAGCCTCACAGATACGCAGTATTTT
CASSPRASLTDTQYF
>.|TRBV27|once|TRBJ1-2
TGTGCCAGCAGTTTAGGGCAGGGGTGGGTCTATGGCTACACCTTC
CASSLGQGWVYGYTF
>TRBD1|TRBV2|.|TRBJ1-1
TGTGCCAGCAGGGATACAGGGGGATATACTGAAGCTTTCTTT
CASRDTGGYTEAFF
>.|TRBV7-9|.|TRBJ2-3
TGTGCCAGCAGCTTAGGTGCGGAGGGCGGGGCAGTGGCAGATACGCAGTATTTT
CASSLGAEGGAVADTQYF
>TRBD2|TRBV7-2|.|TRBJ2-7
TGTGCCAGCAGCTTCGGGGGGATCTACGAGCAGTACTTC
CASSFGGIYEQYF
>.|TRBV5-1|.|TRBJ2-3
TGCGCCAGCAGCTTGGAGCAGGGATGGACAGATACGCAGTATTTT
CASSLEQGWTDTQYF
>.|TRBV5-1|.|TRBJ2-2
TGCGCCAGCAGCTTTTCCTCAATAAACACCGGGGAGCTGTTTTTT
CASSFSSINTGELFF
>TRBD1|TRBV5-4|.|TRBJ1-2
TGTGCCAGCAGCTTGGGAGGGGGCAGCTATGGCTACACCTTC
CASSLGGGSYGYTF
>.|TRBV9|.|TRBJ1-2
TGTGCCAGCAGCGCTTCGGAGGGAATCAACTATGGCTACACCTTC
CASSASEGINYGYTF
>TRBD2|TRBV30|.|TRBJ2-3
TGTGCCTGGGGGATAGGGGAGGGTACGCAGTATTTT
CAWGIGEGTQYF
>.|TRBV4-1|.|TRBJ2-7
TGCGCCAGCAGCCAAGGGTACTCCTACGAGCAGTACTTC
CASSQGYSYEQYF
>.|TRBV13|.|TRBJ2-7
TGTGCCAGCAGCTTAGGCTCAGGTCTGTACGAGCAGTACTTC
CASSLGSGLYEQYF
>.|TRBV10-3|.|TRBJ2-7
TGTGCCACCCTAGAGGGAGGTGGCGAGCAGTACTTC
CATLEGGGEQYF
>.|TRBV7-8|once|TRBJ2-7
TGTGCCAGCAGCTTAGGGGGCACCTACGAGCAGTACTTC
CASSLGGTYEQYF
>TRBD1|TRBV5-4|.|TRBJ1-1
TGTGCCAGCAGCTTGTCCTCAGGGGGCACTGAAGCTTTCTTT
CASSLSSGGTEAFF
>.|TRBV4-3|.|TRBJ2-2
TGCGCCAGCAGCCCAAGACCGGGGTGGACCGGGGAGCTGTTTTTT
CASSPRPGWTGELFF
>TRBD1|TRBV7-3|.|TRBJ2-7
TGTGCCAGCAGCACGTCACAGGGGTACGAGCAGTACTTC
CASSTSQGYEQYF
>.|TRBV9|.|TRBJ1-2
TGTGCCAGCAGCGTAGCCCCGAAGTTCCTACCAGGACCTAACTATGGCTACACCTTC
CASSVAPKFLPGPNYGYTF
>.|TRBV9|.|TRBJ1-6
TGTGCCAGCAGCGGGCAACAGGGATTTAATTCACCCCTCCACTTT
CASSGQQGFNSPLHF
>TRBD2|TRBV27|.|TRBJ2-7
TGTGCCAGCAGCCTCACCGGGGGGACCACCTACGAGCAGTACTTC
CASSLTGGTTYEQYF
>TRBD1|TRBV19|.|TRBJ2-7
TGTGCCAGTAGTGCGACAGGGGGCCGGTACGAGCAGTACTTC
CASSATGGRYEQYF
>.|TRBV5-1|.|TRBJ1-1
TGCGCCAGCCGGGAGGAAGATATGAACACTGAAGCTTTCTTT
CASREEDMNTEAFF
>TRBD1|TRBV2|.|TRBJ2-5
TGTGCCAGCAGTGAATCATGGCAGGGGGCAGGAGAGACCCAGTACTTC
CASSESWQGAGETQYF